These 32 T cell receptor beta chains came from one sample sequenced in a study of OX40 agonist ivuxolimab in advanced cancers. Library method: the immunoSEQ multiplex PCR assay. TCRdb stores this immuneACCESS table with in-frame sequences only. Part of the clones is absent; in the studies checked, under half of the shortfall reflects unresolved V genes, and no reason is known for the rest. This sample lists 70,000 to 95,000 clones; approximately 82% were detected once. The top ten hold 0.76% of the sample. This specimen was CD4+ or CD8+ T cells sorted from blood, taken in a trial of the OX40 agonist ivuxolimab. Receptors originate from an adult with an advanced solid tumor such as melanoma, head and neck, liver or kidney cancer.

The chain carries TRBV5-4 and TRBJ2-3; D is uncertain. V gave up 0 bases and J gave up 1 base, with 3 bases separating them. The CDR3 has 13 residues. The germline V gene has CDR1 SGHNT and CDR2 YYREEE (reference sequence). The CDR3 region is CASSLAGTDTQYF. CDR3 DNA: TGTGCCAGCAGCTTGGCCGGCACAGATACGCAGTATTTT.

The genes are TRBV29-1 and TRBJ1-5; D might be TRBD1 (5 bases). This CDR3 is 17 amino acids long. V lost 5 bases to trimming and J lost 0 bases, with 20 bases between them. CDR1 is SQVTM and CDR2 is ANQGSEA in the germline V gene. As DNA, the CDR3 is TGCAGCGTTATCGAATTCAACAGGAAATATAGCAATCAGCCCCAGCATTTT. Translation gives CSVIEFNRKYSNQPQHF.

The chain joins TRBV11-3 to TRBJ1-6, with 8 nucleotides matching TRBD1. The CDR3 runs 14 residues. The germline gives CDR1 SGHNT, CDR2 YENEEA. Trimming at V came to 6 bases and at J to 10 bases, leaving 8 bases not matched to a gene. In nucleotides, the CDR3 is TGTGCCAGCAGGGAACAGGGGGGAAGGTCACCCCTCCACTTT. Its translation is CASREQGGRSPLHF.

The chain employs TRBV10-3 and TRBJ2-7, with D perhaps TRBD1 (5 bases). Germline V lookup: CDR1 ENHRY, CDR2 SYGVKD. This CDR3 is built from 15 residues. Trimming took off 0 bases at V and 4 bases at J, with 13 bases between the two ends. The CDR3 spells CAISESPGKGYEQYF. CDR3 coding DNA: TGTGCCATCAGTGAGTCGCCAGGGAAGGGGTACGAGCAGTACTTC.

The chain links TRBV7-8 to TRBJ1-1; 8 bases map to TRBD1. The V gene end was trimmed by 1 base and the J gene end by 3 bases; junction bases not matched to a gene: 7. Germline assignment: CDR1 SGHVS and CDR2 FQNEAQ. The CDR3 has 16 amino acids. CDR3: CASSLVAGGRDTEAFF. The CDR3, as DNA: TGTGCCAGCAGCTTAGTAGCAGGGGGCCGGGACACTGAAGCTTTCTTT.

As DNA, the CDR3 is TGTGCCTGCCGAACCCGAGCGGGAGCGAATGAGCAGTTCTTC. The encoded protein is CACRTRAGANEQFF. This rearrangement joins TRBV30 to TRBJ2-1, with 8 bases that match TRBD2. Germline lookup yields CDR1 GTSNPN and CDR2 SVGIG (reference sequence). Germline trimming cut 6 bases from V and 7 bases from J; bases unmatched to any gene: 11. This CDR3 has 14 residues.

This clone was recorded a few times. The chain is built from TRBV18 and TRBJ1-5, with D possibly being TRBD1 (5 bases). The V gene lost 2 bases and the J gene lost 6 bases, with 8 bases spanning the gap. The CDR3 contains 13 residues. Germline CDR1 and CDR2: KGHSH and LQKENI. CDR3 protein: CASSPGDGQPQHF. The CDR3 region has the DNA TGTGCCAGCTCACCAGGGGACGGTCAGCCCCAGCATTTT.

The gene calls are TRBV7-2 and TRBJ2-7, with 7 bases that match TRBD1. Germline-derived CDR1 and CDR2 are SGHTA and FQGNSA. The CDR3 is 15 residues long. V shed 5 bases and J 3 bases; nucleotides not matched to a gene: 10. The CDR3 is CASSPKTGNVYEQYF. The CDR3 DNA reads TGTGCCAGCAGCCCCAAGACAGGGAACGTCTACGAGCAGTACTTC.

Regarding this clone: The same CDR3 can be traced to other DNA sequences in this sample. V is TRBV18 and J is TRBJ1-1; tentatively, D is TRBD1 (5 bases). The CDR3 spans 13 residues. Between the trimmed V and J ends, which lost 6 bases and 5 bases, there was a span of 13 bases. Germline CDR1 KGHSH, CDR2 LQKENI. CDR3 DNA sequence: TGTGCCAGCTCCCCGGGGGGTTTTACTGAAGCTTTCTTT. Its translation: CASSPGGFTEAFF. The entire variable domain, with the rest obtained from reference TRBV18 and TRBJ1-1, is as follows: NAGVMQNPRHLVRRRGQEARLRCSPMKGHSHVYWYRQLPEEGLKFMVYLQKENIIDESGMPKERFSAEFPKEGPSILRIQQVVRGDSAAYFCASSPGGFTEAFFGQGTRLTVV.

V is TRBV28 and J is TRBJ2-3; TRBD1 agrees at 9 bases. CDR1 and CDR2 from the germline V gene are MDHEN and SYDVKM. Losses at the gene ends were 5 bases for V and 5 bases for J; bases not matched to a gene: 14. This CDR3 region has 17 residues. The CDR3 sequence: CASSRSGTGSLGDTQYF. Written as DNA, the CDR3 is TGTGCCAGCAGTCGCTCCGGGACAGGGTCACTGGGAGATACGCAGTATTTT.

The V gene is TRBV19, the J gene TRBJ1-2; D may be TRBD1 (5 bases). CDR1 and CDR2 from the germline V gene are LNHDA and SQIVND (reference sequence). CDR3 length: 16 amino acids. Deletions cut 4 bases from V and 0 bases from J, with 15 bases between. CDR3 sequence (DNA): TGTGCCAGTAGTAAAAGGCAGGGCATAGCTAACTATGGCTACACCTTC. It specifies CASSKRQGIANYGYTF.

V and J are TRBV7-9 and TRBJ2-5; D may be TRBD2 (5 bases). This CDR3 comprises 16 residues. Germline loops: CDR1 SEHNR, CDR2 FQNEAQ (reference sequence). Trimming pared 1 base from V and 2 bases from J, leaving 14 bases between. CDR3 in DNA: TGTGCCAGCAGCTTAGTAGGAGGAAGAAAGCAAGAGACCCAGTACTTC. Translating gives CASSLVGGRKQETQYF.

As concerns this clone: A junction end diverges from the germline sequence, so it may reflect a read error. The J gene is TRBJ1-2, the V gene TRBV15, with 8 bases matching TRBD1. There are 14 residues in the CDR3. Germline loops: CDR1 LNHNV, CDR2 YYDKDF (reference sequence). The CDR3 region has the DNA TGTGCCACCAGCAGAGATCGGGGACAGGAACGGGGAAACTTC. It encodes CATSRDRGQERGNF.

The chain links TRBV7-6 to TRBJ2-5; perhaps D is TRBD1 or TRBD2 (7 bases each). The germline V and J ends were trimmed by 5 bases and 4 bases, with 20 bases remaining between them. The germline V gene encodes CDR1 SGHVS and CDR2 FNYEAQ. This CDR3 has 16 amino acids. CDR3 nucleotide sequence: TGTGCCAGCAGCCCGACAGGGAGGGGTTTCGGAGAGACCCAGTACTTC. This gives the protein CASSPTGRGFGETQYF.

The rearrangement joins TRBV11-3 to TRBJ2-5, with 8 positions matching TRBD2. V lost 2 bases and J lost 5; bases outside the gene matches: 4. Germline CDR1 and CDR2: SGHNT and YENEEA. CDR3 length: 14 amino acids. The CDR3 nucleotides are TGTGCCAGCAGCTTAAGCGGGAGTTGGGAGACCCAGTACTTC. This codes for CASSLSGSWETQYF.

The V and J genes are TRBV18 and TRBJ1-1; D not resolved. CDR1 and CDR2 from the germline V gene are KGHSH and LQKENI. The V and J ends lost 2 bases and 2 bases respectively, with 21 bases between them. CDR3 length equals 18 residues. CDR3 protein: CASSPNWLSWGGNTEAFF. For the CDR3, the DNA is TGTGCCAGCTCACCAAATTGGCTCTCATGGGGAGGAAACACTGAAGCTTTCTTT.

This sequence joins TRBV7-2 and TRBJ2-3; D gene ambiguous. This CDR3 is built from 15 residues. The V end lost 5 bases, the J end lost 5 bases, and 17 bases lay between the germline ends. Germline CDR1 is SGHTA and CDR2 is FQGNSA. The CDR3 nucleotides are TGTGCCAGCAGCCAGCAAAAGGTTGAGGTAGATACGCAGTATTTT. It specifies CASSQQKVEVDTQYF.

This chain uses TRBV6-5 with TRBJ2-7, with 8 bases lining up with TRBD1. V dropped 6 bases and J dropped 2; count of bases not matched to a gene: 9. The CDR3 has 15 amino acids. Germline V lookup: CDR1 MNHEY, CDR2 SVGAGI. The CDR3 DNA is TGTGCCAGCAGCAAACAGGACAGGGCCCCCTACGAGCAGTACTTC. It yields the protein CASSKQDRAPYEQYF.

The chain joins TRBV2 to TRBJ1-1; TRBD1 agrees at 10 bases. After removal of 4 bases from V and 4 bases from J, the junction contained 3 bases not matched to a gene. This CDR3 is 14 amino acids long. Germline assignment: CDR1 SNHLY and CDR2 FYNNEI. The CDR3 DNA reads TGTGCCAGCAGTGGGGGACAGGGGAGCACTGAAGCTTTCTTT. Translating gives CASSGGQGSTEAFF.

V gene TRBV2 combines with J gene TRBJ2-3; 10 nucleotides agree with TRBD2. After removal of 4 bases from V and 2 bases from J, the junction contained 3 bases not matched to a gene. CDR3 length: 15 amino acids. Germline values: CDR1 SNHLY, CDR2 FYNNEI. The CDR3 reads CASSGTSGVTDTQYF. For the CDR3, the DNA is TGTGCCAGCAGTGGGACTAGCGGCGTCACAGATACGCAGTATTTT.

The V and J genes are TRBV2 and TRBJ1-5; TRBD1 aligns across 7 bases. Trimming at V came to 9 bases and at J to 4 bases, leaving 6 bases not matched to a gene. CDR3 length equals 13 residues. The germline V gene has CDR1 SNHLY and CDR2 FYNNEI. In DNA, the CDR3 is TGTGCCAGTCTTCTACAGGGGAATCAGCCCCAGCATTTT. It yields the protein CASLLQGNQPQHF.

The chain recombines TRBV19 with TRBJ2-2, with 9 nucleotides matching TRBD1. Looked up from germline, CDR1 is LNHDA and CDR2 is SQIVND (reference sequence). The CDR3 sequence is 17 residues long. Germline trimming cut 1 base from V and 5 bases from J; bases unmatched to any gene: 8. The CDR3 reads CASSIGARTGVTGELFF. CDR3 in DNA: TGTGCCAGTAGTATAGGGGCTCGGACAGGGGTAACCGGGGAGCTGTTTTTT.

CDR3 nucleotide sequence: TGTGCCAGCTCACTGAGTCTCGCGGAGTTTTACAATGAGCAGTTCTTC. Protein: CASSLSLAEFYNEQFF. This sequence joins TRBV18 and TRBJ2-1, with D unresolved. This CDR3 has 16 residues. Trimming stripped 4 bases from V and 4 bases from J, with 17 bases between. Germline values: CDR1 KGHSH, CDR2 LQKENI.

The V gene is TRBV11-3, the J gene TRBJ2-5; D perhaps matches TRBD2 (7 bases). Germline CDR1 reads SGHNT; CDR2 reads YENEEA. The ends were cut back, 0 bases at V and 4 bases at J, with 15 bases in the middle. The CDR3 loop spans 16 amino acids. The CDR3, as DNA: TGTGCCAGCAGCTTAGATCGTGGGGGGGCTGGAGAGACCCAGTACTTC. Amino acids: CASSLDRGGAGETQYF.

This chain joins TRBV6-6 and TRBJ2-7; no clear D. The germline V and J ends were trimmed by 6 bases and 3 bases, with 12 bases remaining between them. CDR1 and CDR2 (germline): MNHNY, SVGAGI (reference sequence). This CDR3 comprises 13 residues. CDR3 DNA sequence: TGTGCCAGCAGCCCTCAGGTTTACTACGAGCAGTACTTC. This encodes CASSPQVYYEQYF.

The J gene is TRBJ1-1, the V gene TRBV4-1; possibly TRBD1 for D (5 bases). Per germline, CDR1 MGHRA and CDR2 YSYEKL. V dropped 0 bases and J dropped 0 bases, with 14 bases sitting between them. This CDR3 region has 17 residues. CDR3: CASSQDWTPLMNTEAFF. The CDR3 DNA reads TGCGCCAGCAGCCAAGATTGGACACCTTTAATGAACACTGAAGCTTTCTTT.

This chain connects TRBV5-4 to TRBJ1-6; 8 bases match TRBD1. This CDR3 is 15 amino acids long. Germline V lookup: CDR1 SGHNT, CDR2 YYREEE (reference sequence). Unmatched junction bases numbered 4, after V lost 0 bases and J lost 8 bases. The CDR3 region is CASSLAVTGDSPLHF. CDR3 DNA: TGTGCCAGCAGCTTGGCGGTGACAGGGGATTCACCCCTCCACTTT.

The rearrangement joins TRBV28 to TRBJ1-3, with D hard to call. V lost 6 bases to trimming and J lost 0 bases, with 18 bases between them. The germline V gene encodes CDR1 MDHEN and CDR2 SYDVKM. This CDR3 is 17 amino acids long. The CDR3 DNA sequence: TGTGCCAGCAGCGACATACGACGGTTTAGCTCTGGAAACACCATATATTTT. It translates to CASSDIRRFSSGNTIYF.

A single count supports this clone. J is TRBJ1-5 and V is TRBV29-1, with 8 positions matching TRBD1. V lost 7 bases and J lost 7; bases outside the gene matches: 6. Germline assignment: CDR1 SQVTM and CDR2 ANQGSEA. This CDR3 has 12 residues. This chain's CDR3 is CSAQGAGQPQHF. DNA for the CDR3: TGCAGCGCCCAGGGGGCAGGGCAGCCCCAGCATTTT.

The chain joins TRBV30 to TRBJ2-7, with D tentatively TRBD2 (6 bases). CDR1 and CDR2 (germline): GTSNPN, SVGIG (reference sequence). This CDR3 region has 14 residues. Trimming took off 2 bases at V and 0 bases at J, with 11 bases between the two ends. The CDR3 nucleotides are TGTGCCTGGAGTATGGGGGGATCCTCCTACGAGCAGTACTTC. Residues: CAWSMGGSSYEQYF. The variable domain in full, completed from reference TRBV30 and TRBJ2-7, reads SQTIHQWPATLVQPVGSPLSLECTVEGTSNPNLYWYRQAAGRGLQLLFYSVGIGQISSEVPQNLSASRPQDRQFILSSKKLLLSDSGFYLCAWSMGGSSYEQYFGPGTRLTVT.

V usage is TRBV5-6 and J usage is TRBJ2-5; a weak D match, TRBD2 (7 bases). The CDR3 loop spans 15 amino acids. In germline, CDR1 is SGHDT, CDR2 YYEEEE. V lost 3 bases and J 5 bases, leaving 17 bases between the germline ends. The CDR3 bases are TGTGCCAGCAGCTCCAAGGGGGGGTCGTGGGAGACCCAGTACTTC. It encodes CASSSKGGSWETQYF.

V gene TRBV6-5 combines with J gene TRBJ1-1; no clear D. The CDR3 runs to 14 residues. The germline V and J ends were trimmed by 5 bases and 0 bases, with 10 bases remaining between them. Germline V gives CDR1 MNHEY, CDR2 SVGAGI. The CDR3 is CASSRSRLNTEAFF. In nucleotides, the CDR3 is TGTGCCAGCAGTCGATCGAGGCTGAACACTGAAGCTTTCTTT.